These 7 T cell receptor beta chains were all obtained from the same sample, sequenced in a study of blood T cells in healthy people across ages. Combining a sample-barcoded 5' primer with a J-beta primer mix, a second PCR ran for roughly 7 to 11 cycles. TCRdb called the 5' RACE reads again in MiXCR, with one record for every CDR3 protein. The sample lists about 590,000 distinct CDR3 sequences; 25% to 30% were seen once. The material sequenced was blood. Source of these receptors: a woman older than 75 in good health.

This clonotype was detected ten times or more. The gene calls are TRBV20-1 and TRBJ1-5, with 7 positions matching TRBD1. The trim removed 3 bases at V and 5 bases at J, leaving 4 bases unmatched. Germline V gene lookup returns CDR1 DFQATT and CDR2 SNEGSKA (reference sequence). CDR3 length equals 13 residues. CDR3 residues: CSARDRPDQPQHF. The CDR3 coding sequence is TGCAGTGCTAGGGACAGGCCAGATCAGCCCCAGCATTTT.

This clonotype was picked up one time. The junction departs from germline at one end; a sequencing error may be responsible. The gene calls are TRBV2 and TRBJ1-2, with 9 bases aligning to TRBD1. Germline CDR1 reads SNHLY; CDR2 reads FYNNEI. This CDR3 has 14 amino acids. The chain's CDR3 is CVSRDRVGGYDYTF. The CDR3 nucleotides read TGTGTCAGCAGGGACAGGGTAGGGGGCTATGACTACACCTTC.

J is TRBJ2-1 and V is TRBV30; TRBD2 matches 14 bases. Looked up from germline, CDR1 is GTSNPN and CDR2 is SVGIG (reference sequence). This CDR3 comprises 15 residues. After removal of 2 bases from V and 9 bases from J, the junction contained 6 bases not matched to a gene. CDR3 sequence reads: CAWSPTSGGAGEQFF. Here the CDR3 DNA reads TGTGCCTGGAGTCCGACTAGCGGGGGGGCCGGTGAGCAGTTCTTC. Full variable domain (rest looked up from reference TRBV30 and TRBJ2-1): SQTIHQWPATLVQPVGSPLSLECTVEGTSNPNLYWYRQAAGRGLQLLFYSVGIGQISSEVPQNLSASRPQDRQFILSSKKLLLSDSGFYLCAWSPTSGGAGEQFFGPGTRLTVL.

This clonotype was seen a single time. The junction and the germline gene differ at one end; a read error may be behind it. The CDR3 nucleotides are TGCGCCAGCAGCTTGGAGAGCGGGGGGAACACCGGGGAGCGGTTTTTT. It encodes CASSLESGGNTGERFF. This rearrangement joins TRBV5-1 to TRBJ2-2; 9 nucleotides agree with TRBD2. Germline lookup yields CDR1 SGHRS and CDR2 YFSETQ. The CDR3 consists of 16 residues.

There are many counts of this clonotype. The rearrangement links TRBV12-3 or TRBV12-4 to TRBJ2-5; a possible D gene is TRBD2 (6 bases). With 3 bases removed from V and 2 bases from J, the gap between germline ends came to 10 bases. The CDR3 covers 14 residues. Written as DNA, the CDR3 is TGTGCCAGCAGTTTCATGCGGGGTCAAGAGACCCAGTACTTC. It is translated as CASSFMRGQETQYF.

The gene calls are TRBV20-1 and TRBJ2-1; D not resolved. This CDR3 contains 15 residues. Germline V gene sequence: CDR1 DFQATT, CDR2 SNEGSKA (reference sequence). The V and J ends lost 0 bases and 3 bases respectively, with 12 bases between them. CDR3 sequence (DNA): TGCAGTGCTAGAGATTTGGAGAATAGCTACAATGAGCAGTTCTTC. This codes for CSARDLENSYNEQFF.

This clonotype was observed a handful of times. A much larger clone is a single base away; this may be a read error. V gene TRBV12-3 or TRBV12-4 combines with J gene TRBJ2-3; D unclear. The ends were cut back, 2 bases at V and 4 bases at J, with 10 bases in the middle. The CDR3 sequence is 14 residues long. The CDR3 DNA is TGTGCCAGCAGTTTAACCAGACTTTCAGATACGCAGTATTTT. Translating gives CASSLTRLSDTQYF.